The table lists the clone carrying this T cell receptor (beta chain) with a few counts. As yet, its antigen is unknown. The sample originates from a study of post-analysis software for immune sequencing data. Carried by the TCR beta cDNA libraries were unique molecular identifiers. TCRdb called the PCR reads again in MiXCR, with one record for every CDR3 protein. The sample gives some 690,000 distinct CDR3 sequences, 25% to 30% of which show up once; 0.55% to 0.65% is in the top ten. Study-level points and caveats: Patients carried roughly 5 TRBV segments more frequently than controls did, and TRBV5-6, TRBV5-1 and TRBV20-1 were among them. Strong co-clustering by F measure was seen for same-batch samples.

CDR3 length: 13 residues. Trimming stripped 6 bases from V and 3 bases from J, with 12 bases between. Germline CDR1 MNHEY, CDR2 SVGEGT. The sample was blood. The gene calls are TRBV6-2 or TRBV6-3 and TRBJ2-7, with TRBD2 as a possible D gene (6 bases). The sequence was collected from a girl aged 5 to 17 with multiple sclerosis. The CDR3 loop reads CASSTGTFYEQYF. CDR3 nucleotide sequence: TGTGCCAGCAGCACCGGGACTTTCTACGAGCAGTACTTC.